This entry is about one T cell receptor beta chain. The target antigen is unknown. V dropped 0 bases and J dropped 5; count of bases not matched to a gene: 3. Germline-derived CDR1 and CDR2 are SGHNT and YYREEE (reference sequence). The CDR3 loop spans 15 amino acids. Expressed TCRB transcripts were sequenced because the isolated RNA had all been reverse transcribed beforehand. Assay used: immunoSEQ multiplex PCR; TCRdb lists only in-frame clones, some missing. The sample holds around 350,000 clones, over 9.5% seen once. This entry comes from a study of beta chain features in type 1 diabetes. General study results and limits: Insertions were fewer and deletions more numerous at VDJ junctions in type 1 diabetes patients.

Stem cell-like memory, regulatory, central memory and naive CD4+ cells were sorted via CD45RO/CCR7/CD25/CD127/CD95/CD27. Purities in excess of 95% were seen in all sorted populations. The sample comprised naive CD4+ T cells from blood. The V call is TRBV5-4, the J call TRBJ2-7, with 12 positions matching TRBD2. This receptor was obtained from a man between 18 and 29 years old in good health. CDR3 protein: CASSLGGTSGHEQYF. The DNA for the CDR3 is TGTGCCAGCAGCTTGGGGGGGACTAGCGGGCACGAGCAGTACTTC.